This TCR beta chain was recovered during a study of shared T cell receptors in the human thymus. The CDR3 has 17 amino acids. Sequencing used immunoSEQ multiplex PCR; TCRdb keeps in-frame clones, though not all of them. This sample has about 660,000 clones, with roughly 90% found just once. The sample was also reused in another study, on human thymus T cells. In that study: Related studies found that unrelated individuals share highly overlapping thymic repertoires.

The sample comprised thymocytes. The sequence derives from a boy under three years old with a congenital heart defect. J is TRBJ2-3 and V is TRBV12-1; the table calls TRBD2, which could not be checked here. TRBV12-1 is given as a pseudogene. DNA for the CDR3: TGTGCCAGCAGCCCCGGACTTAGCGGGAGAGGTGAAGATACGCAGTATTTT. This gives the protein CASSPGLSGRGEDTQYF.